One TCR beta chain is described in this entry. Its antigen is unidentified. The length of the CDR3 is 13 residues. CDR1 MNHEY and CDR2 SVGAGI come from the germline V gene. The V end was cut by 6 bases, the J end by 4 bases, with 12 bases between. The entry originates in a study of cytomegalovirus exposure and HLA in healthy donors. Both 60 Vbeta primers and 13 Jbeta primers went into the PCR. Using immunoSEQ multiplex PCR, the repertoire was profiled, and TCRdb retains in-frame clones only, with some absent. In the table there are over 75,000 clones, over 75% of which are singletons. General study findings and limits: Later analysis placed DRB1 highest and HLA-C lowest in TCR association rates, which differed by HLA locus. V- and J-gene trimming of TCR beta was linked (in a later analysis) to a missense DCLRE1C variant. TCR beta sequences numbering 16,951 were associated with HLA alleles at 0.05 false discovery rate in a later analysis.

The sequencing input was PBMCs. This sequence was found in a female donor in good health and CMV-seronegative. This chain uses TRBV6-5 with TRBJ2-5; D might be TRBD1 (6 bases). The CDR3 DNA sequence: TGTGCCAGCAGCAAACAGGGTTCAGAGACCCAGTACTTC. Translation: CASSKQGSETQYF.